The present TCR beta chain was sequenced within a study of T cells in Graves' hyperthyroidism and ophthalmopathy (dated by TCRdb to between 2018 and 2020). Some background on the complete study: Peripheral blood samples were taken at the time of initial diagnosis, prior to any treatment. To identify TCR V-J signatures that set the groups apart, the researchers used a discovery cohort of 95 to 100 patients, made up of roughly 45 with Graves' ophthalmopathy and about 60 with stable Graves' hyperthyroidism. Prospective prediction of ophthalmopathy was tested in an independent validation cohort of 18 to 20 hyperthyroidism patients and approximately 17 patients who later progressed to ophthalmopathy. The roughly 100 discovery patients were randomly split 7:3 into training and test sets. The study also compared thyroid tissue and blood T-cell repertoires from 6 or 7 Graves' hyperthyroidism patients. After blood sampling, hyperthyroidism patients were treated with methimazole at a starting dose of 30 mg daily, and ophthalmopathy patients were treated with high-dose intravenous methylprednisolone. The paper reports TCR Vbeta CDR3 sequencing of over 130 peripheral blood samples: some 44 ophthalmopathy, roughly 74 hyperthyroidism and around 17 progressor patients. The paper's findings and limits, for the study overall: Most expanded thyroid clonotypes (frequency above 0.001) were also detected in blood, a finding suggesting that blood repertoires may reflect thyroid immune responses. Sample size was not statistically predetermined, and blinding of investigators to group allocation was not performed. A model built on a 13 V-J signature distinguished ophthalmopathy from stable hyperthyroidism, reaching 85% to 90% sensitivity and around 82% specificity in cross-validation and 80%/75% in testing. In validation, the model predicted progression to ophthalmopathy with roughly 66% sensitivity and less than 80% specificity, a median of roughly seven months before onset.

Between the V and J ends, shortened by 7 bases and 6 bases respectively, the junction contains 9 bases. The germline V gene gives CDR1 as MNHEY and CDR2 as SVGEGT. The CDR3 runs 11 amino acids, cysteine and phenylalanine included. Here the CDR3 DNA is all that survives: 33 bases in frame from base 1. This clonotype was counted between two and nine times. Its target antigen remains unknown. Within one base of it there is no much larger clone, and no base qualities were kept. A patient counted as having stable Graves' hyperthyroidism if no progression to ophthalmopathy occurred over 18 months of follow-up. Hyperthyroidism patients were newly diagnosed, with disease duration under 2 months, and aged 18 to 65 years. Patients with uncontrolled infections, other autoimmune diseases, pregnancy or lactation were excluded. Diagnoses were based on clinical symptoms, serum thyroxine and TRAb, thyroid ultrasound and orbital computed tomography. PBMCs were separated from roughly 10 ml of fresh peripheral blood using Ficoll-Paque density gradient centrifugation. Total RNA was extracted with Trizol reagent, and quality was checked on an Agilent 2100 Bioanalyzer.

TCR beta CDR3 regions were amplified from RNA transcripts. A first-round RT-PCR of the TCR CDR3 used the HTBI primer set with the Qiagen OneStep RT-PCR kit. A second multiplex PCR round built the libraries, followed by size selection and purification. The libraries were sequenced on an Illumina HiSeq2000 using paired-end 100 bp reads. The paper's data handling went like this. SOAPnuke was used to process the raw data, with reads discarded if the reads contained adapters or uncalled bases, had a mean Phred below 15, or lacked an exact constant-primer or identifier match. COPE v1.2.5 was used to merge high-quality paired reads, and clonotypes were defined as unique nucleotide sequences. Clonotypes were aligned to IMGT TRBV, TRBD and TRBJ reference segments using MiTCR v1.1. Analysis was restricted to V-J combinations with a frequency above 0.0001, which covered over 98% of repertoires. A TCS score was defined as the ratio of F50 (clonal expansion) to E x V (chaos), with BLOSUM62-based TCRdist applied between CDR3 peptides within each V-J. Welch's t-statistics and random forest reduced around 550 V-J features to 13, which were used in a naive Bayes classifier (R e1071). TCRdb cleaned the public reads at Q25 with fastp, built clones with MiXCR and kept in-frame beta chains. For every CDR3 protein sequence, its rows merge into one entry that carries the most common genes and DNA. The authors' filters were not applied to this entry. The sample has some 770,000 distinct CDR3 sequences on record, about a sixth of them singletons. The ten top clones hold around 7.7% of the sample.

The V and J segments used are TRBV6-2 or TRBV6-3 and TRBJ1-2; the D gene identity is not certain. Sequenced: blood. The sequence came from a man aged 18 to 29 with Graves' hyperthyroidism. The CDR3: CASTNTNGYTF. The bases read TGTGCCAGCACCAACACAAATGGCTACACCTTC.